The 13 T cell receptor beta chains given below trace back to one sample, sequenced in a study of blood T cell repertoires in COVID-19. Assay used: immunoSEQ multiplex PCR; TCRdb lists only in-frame clones, some missing. The sample carries 52,000 or so clones, 80% to 85% recorded once. The sample taken for sequencing was peripheral blood. These TCRs come from a man in his fifties or sixties with acute or convalescent COVID-19.

This rearrangement joins TRBV7-9 to TRBJ1-1; the D gene is possibly TRBD1 (6 bases). V lost 5 bases to trimming and J lost 0 bases, with 13 bases between them. The CDR3 is 15 amino acids. CDR1 SEHNR and CDR2 FQNEAQ come from the germline V gene (reference sequence). CDR3 sequence: CASSPPAGVNTEAFF. In nucleotides, the CDR3 is TGTGCCAGCAGCCCCCCGGCAGGGGTGAACACTGAAGCTTTCTTT.

This rearrangement joins TRBV24-1 to TRBJ2-1, with D possibly matching TRBD2 (6 bases). Germline-derived CDR1 and CDR2 are KGHDR and SFDVKD. With 2 bases removed from V and 8 bases from J, the gap between germline ends came to 12 bases. The CDR3 length is 14 residues. DNA of the CDR3: TGTGCCACCAGTGATTGGGACTTCGGCGATGAGCAGTTCTTC. Residues: CATSDWDFGDEQFF.

The J gene is TRBJ2-5, the V gene TRBV11-2; D is ambiguous. The V gene's germline CDR1 is SGHAT and CDR2 FQNNGV. CDR3 length: 12 amino acids. The V end lost 5 bases, the J end lost 9 bases, and 13 bases lay between the germline ends. The CDR3 here is CASSPQSRAQYF. The CDR3 DNA is TGTGCCAGCAGCCCCCAGAGCCGGGCCCAGTACTTC.

The V and J genes are TRBV2 and TRBJ1-6, with D maybe TRBD1 (5 bases). CDR3 length: 15 residues. The V gene's germline CDR1 is SNHLY and CDR2 FYNNEI. V shed 1 base and J shed 7 bases, with 11 bases lying between them. CDR3 sequence (DNA): TGTGCCAGCAGTGAAGGCTGGGCAGGGAATTCACCCCTCCACTTT. Its protein product is CASSEGWAGNSPLHF.

V is TRBV28 and J is TRBJ2-6; 9 positions agree with TRBD1. The CDR3 totals 22 residues. J gave up 2 bases and V 3 bases, and 20 bases lay outside the gene matches. Germline V gene sequence: CDR1 MDHEN, CDR2 SYDVKM. CDR3 sequence: CASSLGYRGRSGGVTGANVLTF. The CDR3 region has the DNA TGTGCCAGCAGTTTGGGGTACAGGGGGCGCAGTGGTGGGGTAACTGGGGCCAACGTCCTGACTTTC.

This clone was seen at least ten times. The chain is built from TRBV5-1 and TRBJ1-3; D gene unclear. V was trimmed by 0 bases and J by 4 bases, leaving 11 bases between them. The CDR3 spans 15 residues. CDR1 and CDR2 (germline): SGHRS, YFSETQ. CDR3 loop: CASSLDYGEGNTIYF. As DNA, the CDR3 is TGCGCCAGCAGCTTGGATTATGGGGAGGGAAACACCATATATTTT.

The V call is TRBV11-2, the J call TRBJ2-7; TRBD1 matches at 10 bases. This CDR3 comprises 14 residues. The V gene end was trimmed by 4 bases and the J gene end by 3 bases; junction bases not matched to a gene: 3. Germline V gene data show CDR1 as SGHAT and CDR2 as FQNNGV. The CDR3 protein is CASSSRDRGYEQYF. CDR3 sequence (DNA): TGTGCCAGCAGCTCGAGGGACAGGGGCTACGAGCAGTACTTC.

The chain uses TRBV7-9 and TRBJ2-4, with D unclear. This CDR3 is 12 amino acids long. V lost 0 bases, J lost 6 bases, and 3 bases lay in between. Germline CDR1 reads SEHNR; CDR2 reads FQNEAQ (reference sequence). The CDR3 DNA is TGTGCCAGCAGCTTAGCTCTAAACATTCAGTACTTC. This translates into CASSLALNIQYF.

This rearrangement joins TRBV5-1 to TRBJ1-2; TRBD1 agrees at 8 bases. J lost 3 bases, V lost 4 bases, and 8 bases had no gene match. The germline gives CDR1 SGHRS, CDR2 YFSETQ. The CDR3 runs to 15 residues. This chain's CDR3 is CASSPRTGRDYGYTF. The CDR3 coding sequence is TGCGCCAGCAGCCCCCGGACAGGGAGGGACTATGGCTACACCTTC. Looking up the rest from reference TRBV5-1 and TRBJ1-2 gives the full variable domain: KAGVTQTPRYLIKTRGQQVTLSCSPISGHRSVSWYQQTPGQGLQFLFEYFSETQRNKGNFPGRFSGRQFSNSRSEMNVSTLELGDSALYLCASSPRTGRDYGYTFGSGTRLTVV.

This chain uses TRBV9 with TRBJ2-3; D gene ambiguous. This CDR3 spans 12 amino acids. The germline gives CDR1 SGDLS, CDR2 YYNGEE. Trimming took off 0 bases at V and 6 bases at J, with 5 bases between the two ends. The CDR3 reads CASSVGEDTQYF. In DNA, the CDR3 is TGTGCCAGCAGCGTAGGTGAGGATACGCAGTATTTT.

In its sample, this clone was seen a few times. This chain uses TRBV6-5 with TRBJ1-2; TRBD1 aligns across 8 bases. The CDR3 runs to 14 residues. The V segment lost 4 bases and the J segment 4 bases; nucleotides outside the gene matches: 5. Looked up from germline, CDR1 is MNHEY and CDR2 is SVGAGI. CDR3 DNA: TGTGCCAGCAGTTTGACAGGGGAGCGCTATGGCTACACCTTC. Its translation: CASSLTGERYGYTF.

The chain is built from TRBV6-5 and TRBJ1-1, with D uncertain. The V and J ends lost 5 bases and 4 bases respectively, with 11 bases between them. The CDR3 has 13 amino acids. CDR1 is MNHEY, CDR2 SVGAGI, per germline. The CDR3 bases are TGTGCCAGCAGTACGGGATCCATCACTGAAGCTTTCTTT. Its protein is CASSTGSITEAFF.

The chain has TRBV2 and TRBJ1-2; perhaps TRBD1 as D (5 bases). The CDR3 loop spans 14 amino acids. V lost 6 bases, J lost 1 base, and 12 bases lay in between. Germline assignment: CDR1 SNHLY and CDR2 FYNNEI. CDR3 bases: TGTGCCAGCAGAGAGGGACTACTTAACTATGGCTACACCTTC. Translating gives CASREGLLNYGYTF.